The rows below give T cell receptor beta chains drawn from one sample of a study of blood T cell repertoires in COVID-19. Produced via immunoSEQ multiplex PCR; TCRdb's table is partial and in-frame only. The repertoire consists of 250,000 or so clones, with 70% to 90% occurring once and the leading ten covering about 1.3%. The sample consisted of peripheral blood. These TCRs come from a man aged 80 or over with acute or convalescent COVID-19. The CDR3 runs from the conserved cysteine through the conserved F or W. Each record gives: D gene, J gene, clone size, V gene, CDR3 DNA, CDR3 protein. A D gene is named only where the DNA matches it firmly. The size field is filled for only some rows; it gives once, few, many or a size class.

- TRBJ1-5 many TRBV4-1 TGCGCCAGCAGCGCGGTTATTTATCAGCCCCAGCATTTT CASSAVIYQPQHF
- TRBJ2-7 - TRBV21-1 TGTGCCAGCAGCAAAGGGGCGACAGTCACCTACGAGCAGTACTTC CASSKGATVTYEQYF
TRBD1 TRBJ1-4 few TRBV15 TGTGCCACCAGCCAGGGGGCAACTAATGAAAAACTGTTTTTT CATSQGATNEKLFF
- TRBJ2-2 once TRBV14 TGTGCCAGCAGAGCCAGGGGAGTGAACACCGGGGAGCTGTTTTTT CASRARGVNTGELFF
- TRBJ2-5 - TRBV18 TGTGCCAGCTCACCACCGACAGGATCAGAGACCCAGTACTTC CASSPPTGSETQYF
- TRBJ2-1 - TRBV7-9 TGTGCCAGCAGCTTAGCCCTGGAGCAGTTCTTC CASSLALEQFF
- TRBJ2-7 - TRBV5-1 TGCGCCAGCAGCATTAGCGCGAGGCACTCCTACGAGCAGTACTTC CASSISARHSYEQYF
- TRBJ2-5 - TRBV6-2/TRBV6-3 TGTGCCAGCAGTTACTCGCCTCGACAGCCGCGAACCAGTACCCAGTACTTC CASSYSPRQPRTSTQYF
TRBD1 TRBJ2-7 - TRBV10-2 TGCGCCAGCAGTGAGGGAGGACCAGGGACAGTGCAGTACTTC CASSEGGPGTVQYF
TRBD1 TRBJ1-1 - TRBV19 TGTGCCAGTAGTGCCAACAGGGGTACTTTCTTT CASSANRGTFF
- TRBJ1-1 - TRBV3-1/TRBV3-2 TGTGCCAGCAGCCAATTTATACAGGGCACTGAAGCTTTCTTT CASSQFIQGTEAFF
- TRBJ1-3 - TRBV3-1/TRBV3-2 TGTGCCAGCACCCAGGGAGCTGGAAACACCATATATTTT CASTQGAGNTIYF
- TRBJ2-3 - TRBV7-3 TGTGCCAGCAGCTTCGGTACCCGCACAGATACGCAGTATTTT CASSFGTRTDTQYF
TRBD1 TRBJ1-5 once TRBV12-5 TGTGCTAGTGCTAAAACAGGGGACAATCAGCCCCAGCATTTT CASAKTGDNQPQHF
TRBD1 TRBJ1-2 - TRBV19 TGTGCCAGTAGTATAGGGAGGACAGGGCTCTATGGCTACACCTTC CASSIGRTGLYGYTF
TRBD1 TRBJ1-4 once TRBV6-2/TRBV6-3 TGTGCCAGCGGCCGGACAGGGAGAGAAAAACTGTTTTTT CASGRTGREKLFF
TRBD1 TRBJ1-1 - TRBV9 TGTGCCAGCAGCGTCGGGACAGGTCGGAACACTGAAGCTTTCTTT CASSVGTGRNTEAFF
- TRBJ2-7 - TRBV4-1 TGCGCCAGCAGCCAAGATCAAACCGTCAGGTTAACCTACGAGCAGTACTTC CASSQDQTVRLTYEQYF
- TRBJ2-7 - TRBV7-9 TGTGCCAGCAGCTTAGCGGGACAAGACTACGAGCAGTACTTC CASSLAGQDYEQYF
- TRBJ2-5 - TRBV5-8 TGTGCCAGCAGCTTGGTATTCGGTCGGCAGACTCAAGCAGAGACCCAGTACTTC CASSLVFGRQTQAETQYF
TRBD1 TRBJ1-5 - TRBV4-2 TGTGCCAGCAGCCAAGTAGGGACAGGGAAAAGCAATCAGCCCCAGCATTTT CASSQVGTGKSNQPQHF
- TRBJ2-2 - TRBV18 TGTGCCAGCTCACCCCTAGCAGAGAACACCGGGGAGCTGTTTTTT CASSPLAENTGELFF
- TRBJ2-2 - TRBV5-5 TGTGCCAGCAGCTTTACTAGCTCTAACACCGGGGAGCTGTTTTTT CASSFTSSNTGELFF
- TRBJ2-3 - TRBV7-3 TGTGCCAGCAGCTTAGGGCCCAGGGACACAGATACGCAGTATTTT CASSLGPRDTDTQYF
TRBD1 TRBJ1-6 - TRBV5-1 TGCGCCAGCAGCCCCGACAGGGGTGATAATTCACCCCTCCACTTT CASSPDRGDNSPLHF
- TRBJ1-4 - TRBV6-5 TGTGCCAGCAGTTACTTCCCGGGTGCAACTAATGAAAAACTGTTTTTT CASSYFPGATNEKLFF
TRBD2 TRBJ2-3 - TRBV7-2 TGTGCCAGCAGCTTTTCAGCGGGGAACACAGATACGCAGTATTTT CASSFSAGNTDTQYF
- TRBJ2-1 - TRBV4-3 TGCGCCAGCAGCCAAGATACTGGCGCAGGGGCAACCATGGATAAGGACAATGAGCAGTTCTTC CASSQDTGAGATMDKDNEQFF
- TRBJ1-1 - TRBV29-1 TGCAGCGTGGGGGGAGAGCTTAACACTGAAGCTTTCTTT CSVGGELNTEAFF
TRBD2 TRBJ2-1 - TRBV20-1 TGCAGTGCTAGTAGCGGGGGTCGCAATGAGCAGTTCTTC CSASSGGRNEQFF
TRBD2 TRBJ2-7 - TRBV28 TGTGCCAGCAGTTTTTCTCAGGGACTAGCGGTCTACGAGCAGTACTTC CASSFSQGLAVYEQYF
- TRBJ1-6 - TRBV4-1 TGCGCCAGCAGCCAAGATAGTCCAGGGAACAATTCACCCCTCCACTTT CASSQDSPGNNSPLHF
- TRBJ2-4 once TRBV4-2 TGTGCCAGCAGCCAGGCGGATCTAGCCAAAAACATTCAGTACTTC CASSQADLAKNIQYF
TRBD1 TRBJ2-1 - TRBV2 TGTGCCAGCAGAAAAGACAGGGGAACTTACAATGAGCAGTTCTTC CASRKDRGTYNEQFF
- TRBJ1-1 - TRBV10-3 TGTGCCATCAGTGACTCTGGACACTTGGGCACTGAAGCTTTCTTT CAISDSGHLGTEAFF
- TRBJ2-2 - TRBV9 TGTGCCAGCAGCCCCCGCGCCGAACCATCCACCGGGGAGCTGTTTTTT CASSPRAEPSTGELFF
TRBD2 TRBJ2-7 - TRBV27 TGTGCCAGCAGTAAACGGGAGGGCCAATACGAGCAGTACTTC CASSKREGQYEQYF
TRBD1 TRBJ1-5 - TRBV19 TGTGCCAGTAGTCTCACCGGACAGGGGGCATTTCAGCCCCAGCATTTT CASSLTGQGAFQPQHF